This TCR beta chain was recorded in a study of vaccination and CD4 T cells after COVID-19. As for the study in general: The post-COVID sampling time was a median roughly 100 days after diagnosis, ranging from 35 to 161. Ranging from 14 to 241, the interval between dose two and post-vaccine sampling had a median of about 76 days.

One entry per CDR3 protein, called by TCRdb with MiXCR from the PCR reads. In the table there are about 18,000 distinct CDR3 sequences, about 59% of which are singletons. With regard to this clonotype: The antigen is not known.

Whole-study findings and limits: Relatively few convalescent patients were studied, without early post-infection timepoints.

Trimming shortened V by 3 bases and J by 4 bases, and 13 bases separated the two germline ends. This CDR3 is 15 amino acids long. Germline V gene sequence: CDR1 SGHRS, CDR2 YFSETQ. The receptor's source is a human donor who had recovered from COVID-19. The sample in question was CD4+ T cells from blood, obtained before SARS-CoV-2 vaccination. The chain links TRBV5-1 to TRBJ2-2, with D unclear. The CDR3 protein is CASSSLAFGTGELFF. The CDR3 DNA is TGCGCCAGCAGCTCGTTGGCGTTTGGCACCGGGGAGCTGTTTTTT.